These T cell receptor beta chains were read from a single sample in a study of shared clonotypes between healthy human individuals. The method was immunoSEQ multiplex PCR; TCRdb's version includes in-frame clones alone and lacks a portion of them. The sample shows 190,000 or so clones, approximately 61% of them seen only once. Sequenced input: memory CD4+ T cells sorted from blood. These receptors were obtained from a man aged 25 to 45 in good health. Each CDR3 is given with its conserved first and last residue. A D gene is named only where the DNA matches it firmly. Not all rows give a size; the values are once, few, many and, for expanded clones, a class.

V,J,size,D,CDR3,DNA
TRBV6-1,TRBJ1-5,NA,NA,CASSLLRVIQPQHF,TGTGCCAGCAGTTTACTCAGGGTCATTCAGCCCCAGCATTTT
TRBV18,TRBJ2-3,NA,TRBD2,CASSSGLAGTDTQYF,TGTGCCAGCTCGAGCGGACTAGCGGGCACAGATACGCAGTATTTT
TRBV14,TRBJ1-4,NA,NA,CASSRRRVKNEKLFF,TGTGCCAGCAGCAGAAGAAGGGTTAAGAATGAAAAACTGTTTTTT
TRBV2,TRBJ2-3,NA,TRBD1,CASRKWTGSTDTQYF,TGTGCCAGCAGGAAATGGACAGGGTCCACAGATACGCAGTATTTT
TRBV5-1,TRBJ2-3,NA,NA,CASNLATSTDTQYF,TGCGCCAGCAATTTGGCGACTAGCACAGATACGCAGTATTTT
TRBV15,TRBJ2-5,few,NA,CATSRGQEQETQYF,TGTGCCACCAGCAGAGGACAGGAACAAGAGACCCAGTACTTC
TRBV7-2,TRBJ2-2,NA,TRBD2,CASSLSRGSGELFF,TGTGCCAGCAGCTTATCGCGGGGGTCCGGGGAGCTGTTTTTT
TRBV5-1,TRBJ2-1,NA,NA,CASSLEVNYNEQFF,TGCGCCAGCAGCTTGGAGGTTAACTACAATGAGCAGTTCTTC
TRBV6-1,TRBJ1-5,NA,NA,CASTTRGNQPQHF,TGTGCCAGCACTACCAGAGGCAATCAGCCCCAGCATTTT
TRBV2,TRBJ2-7,NA,NA,CASREPGPQPEQYF,TGTGCCAGCAGGGAACCGGGACCCCAACCCGAGCAGTACTTC
TRBV29-1,TRBJ2-7,few,NA,CSVLETESSYEQYF,TGCAGCGTTCTCGAGACTGAGAGCTCCTACGAGCAGTACTTC
TRBV21-1,TRBJ2-7,NA,NA,CASLKWNTGKGASYEQYF,TGTGCCAGCCTTAAATGGAATACGGGAAAGGGGGCATCGTACGAGCAGTACTTC
TRBV7-2,TRBJ2-2,many,NA,CASSFQGNGELFF,TGTGCCAGCAGCTTTCAGGGGAACGGGGAGCTGTTTTTT
TRBV6-4,TRBJ2-1,NA,NA,CASKTVSGQPFSYNEQFF,TGTGCCAGCAAAACGGTATCTGGACAGCCTTTTTCCTACAATGAGCAGTTCTTC
TRBV27,TRBJ2-2,NA,NA,CASKGVRNTGELFF,TGTGCCAGCAAAGGAGTCAGGAACACCGGGGAGCTGTTTTTT
TRBV2,TRBJ2-2,NA,NA,CASSEVGLNTGELFF,TGTGCCAGCAGTGAGGTGGGGCTGAACACCGGGGAGCTGTTTTTT
TRBV18,TRBJ2-1,NA,TRBD2,CASSPYSGSISLDNEQFF,TGTGCCAGCTCACCCTATAGCGGGAGTATCTCCTTGGACAATGAGCAGTTCTTC
TRBV7-6,TRBJ2-7,NA,NA,CASSPRGASWEQYF,TGTGCCAGCAGCCCAAGGGGGGCTAGCTGGGAGCAGTACTTC
TRBV5-1,TRBJ2-1,NA,NA,CASSLALTTYNEQFF,TGCGCCAGCAGCTTGGCACTAACCACCTACAATGAGCAGTTCTTC
TRBV28,TRBJ1-2,NA,NA,CASSFLRRTDYGYTF,TGTGCCAGCAGTTTTCTACGTCGGACCGACTATGGCTACACCTTC
TRBV7-8,TRBJ2-1,NA,NA,CASSFKRDSYNEQFF,TGTGCCAGCAGCTTTAAACGGGATTCCTACAATGAGCAGTTCTTC